The 3 T cell receptor beta chains below were found in one sample sequenced in a study of cytomegalovirus exposure and HLA in healthy donors. The PCR employed 60 Vbeta primers together with 13 Jbeta primers. Data came from immunoSEQ multiplex PCR; TCRdb stores just in-frame clones and leaves some out. This sample has 150,000 to 200,000 clones; about 79% occur once, and the top ten carry 5% to 8%. The sequencing input was PBMCs. These receptors were obtained from a man aged 35-49 years in good health and CMV-seropositive.

The chain has TRBV2 and TRBJ1-3, with D perhaps TRBD1 (6 bases). Trimming stripped 3 bases from V and 3 bases from J, with 18 bases between. In germline, CDR1 is SNHLY, CDR2 FYNNEI. The CDR3 contains 17 residues. The CDR3 DNA sequence: TGTGCCAGCAGTGAGGCCCCTACAGGGTTAGGTGGAAACACCATATATTTT. This translates into CASSEAPTGLGGNTIYF.

The V gene is TRBV11-3, the J gene TRBJ2-3, with D unresolved. The CDR3 runs to 14 residues. Germline CDR1 is SGHNT and CDR2 is YENEEA. Trimming shortened V by 5 bases and J by 1 base, and 10 bases separated the two germline ends. This CDR3 is CASSGHIGTDTQYF. DNA of the CDR3: TGTGCCAGCAGCGGCCACATCGGCACAGATACGCAGTATTTT.

The V call is TRBV10-3, the J call TRBJ2-1, with TRBD2 identical over 12 bases. V trimming: 4 bases; J trimming: 7 bases; junction bases outside the gene matches: 5. CDR3 length equals 15 residues. In germline, CDR1 is ENHRY, CDR2 SYGVKD. The CDR3 nucleotides read TGTGCCATCAGTGGAGGACTAGCGGGAAGTAATGAGCAGTTCTTC. It codes for CAISGGLAGSNEQFF.